This T cell receptor (beta chain) appears in the sequencing data of a study of T-cell memory formation after mild COVID-19. TCRdb re-analysed the 5' RACE reads in MiXCR, keeping a single row per CDR3 protein. The sample yields about 320,000 distinct CDR3 sequences, around an eighth seen once. Losses at the gene ends were 0 bases for V and 7 bases for J; bases not matched to a gene: 6. The CDR3 covers 15 residues. CDR1 is ENHRY and CDR2 is SYGVKD in the germline V gene. Study-wide findings and caveats: Clones that got smaller from day 15 to 85 had even CD4/CD8, while clones growing later tipped toward CD4+. Contracting clones localized mainly to CM and EM when CD4+ and mainly to EMRA when CD8+. There were some responding clones in pre-infection memory, which suggested that cross-reactive memory had joined.

The table lists this clonotype with many counts. Its matching antigen is unknown. Sequenced material: PBMCs or a T cell subset sorted from them (not recorded which). The sequence came from a man younger than 30 who had mild COVID-19 (a few samples of this study predate the infection). Cell type and time point are not known. The chain is built from TRBV10-3 and TRBJ2-1, with TRBD2 matching over 7 bases. CDR3: CAISESSAGRNEQFF. CDR3 DNA: TGTGCCATCAGTGAGTCATCAGCGGGGAGGAATGAGCAGTTCTTC.